The entry that follows covers one T cell receptor (beta chain) sequence. Its antigen remains unknown. This sample includes further DNA sequences coding for the same CDR3. The donor population consisted of healthy HIV-negative adults with no recent acute infections or vaccinations. The donors were all Caucasian adults (living in Nashville, Tennessee). Germline CDR1 SGDLS, CDR2 YYNGEE. The ends were cut back, 0 bases at V and 5 bases at J, with 6 bases in the middle. The CDR3 contains 13 residues. This specimen comes from a study of shared clonotypes between healthy human individuals. Splitting of each subset's genomic DNA was done evenly across several immunoSEQ plates. Using immunoSEQ multiplex PCR, the repertoire was profiled, and TCRdb retains in-frame clones only, with some absent. The table has some 1,400,000 clones, approximately 97% seen once. Study conclusions and caveats: Shared clonotypes: about 5% naive CD4, about 3.3% naive CD8, 2.3% memory CD4, 0.4% to 0.5% memory CD8.

This sequence originates from a man in his thirties or forties in good health. J is TRBJ2-1 and V is TRBV9; D uncertain. Sample: naive CD4+ T cells sorted from blood. Subset given: CD45RA+ positively selected. The DNA for the CDR3 is TGTGCCAGCAGCGTAGGGCCAGACAATGAGCAGTTCTTC. Its protein is CASSVGPDNEQFF. Based on the CDR3 plus reference TRBV9 and TRBJ2-1, the full variable domain is DSGVTQTPKHLITATGQRVTLRCSPRSGDLSVYWYQQSLDQGLQFLIQYYNGEERAKGNILERFSAQQFPDLHSELNLSSLELGDSALYFCASSVGPDNEQFFGPGTRLTVL.